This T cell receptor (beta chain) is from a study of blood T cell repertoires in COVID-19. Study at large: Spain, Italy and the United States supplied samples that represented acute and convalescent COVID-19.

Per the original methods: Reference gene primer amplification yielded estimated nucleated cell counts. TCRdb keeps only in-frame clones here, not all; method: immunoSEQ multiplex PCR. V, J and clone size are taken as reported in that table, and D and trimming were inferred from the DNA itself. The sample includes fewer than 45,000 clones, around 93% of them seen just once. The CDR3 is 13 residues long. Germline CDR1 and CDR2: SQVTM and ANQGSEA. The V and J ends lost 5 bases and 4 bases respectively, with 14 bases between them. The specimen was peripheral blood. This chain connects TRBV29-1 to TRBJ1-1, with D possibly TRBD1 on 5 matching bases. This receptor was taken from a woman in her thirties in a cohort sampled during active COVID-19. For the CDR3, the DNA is TGCAGCGTTAGCGGGGGAGGAGGCACTGAAGCTTTCTTT. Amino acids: CSVSGGGGTEAFF.